These 32 T cell receptor beta chains share one sample of origin, sequenced in a study of blood T cell repertoires in COVID-19. Sequencing was performed with immunoSEQ multiplex PCR; in TCRdb, only in-frame clones are kept and a portion is missing. Found here are 130,000 to 150,000 clones, 70% to 90% of them singletons; the top ten hold roughly 8%. Sample: peripheral blood. Receptor source: a woman between 55 and 75 years old with COVID-19, enrolled during active disease.

The chain employs TRBV30 and TRBJ1-4; D gene ambiguous. V was clipped by 4 bases and J by 0 bases, with 6 bases between them. Germline CDR1 is GTSNPN and CDR2 is SVGIG (reference sequence). The CDR3 sequence is 13 residues long. As DNA, the CDR3 is TGTGCCTGGAAGGGAGCAACTAATGAAAAACTGTTTTTT. This sequence encodes CAWKGATNEKLFF.

This clone has a single count. An end of the junction does not agree with germline; a read error may underlie this. The chain carries TRBV5-1 and TRBJ1-2; 8 bases are shared with TRBD1. The CDR3 is 13 amino acids. From germline, CDR1 is SGHRS and CDR2 YFSETQ. The CDR3 reads CASSATFQGARRF. CDR3 coding DNA: TGCGCCAGCAGCGCGACTTTCCAGGGGGCGAGGCGGTTC.

This chain joins TRBV4-1 and TRBJ2-5; maybe TRBD2 (5 bases). V gave up 1 base and J gave up 5 bases, with 17 bases separating them. This CDR3 is built from 16 residues. CDR1 and CDR2 (germline): MGHRA, YSYEKL. The CDR3 DNA follows: TGCGCCAGCAGCCAAGGTTTTCGGGGAATCGGGGAGACCCAGTACTTC. Residues: CASSQGFRGIGETQYF.

Concerning this clone: Because the CDR3's place on the DNA is in doubt, the DNA is left out and the CDR3 is given as listed by TCRdb. The genes are TRBV6-5 and TRBJ1-2; whether TRBD1, the table's D call, matches the DNA was not checked. The CDR3 comprises 14 residues, both ends counted. In germline, CDR1 is MNHEY, CDR2 SVGAGI. The CDR3 loop is CASSSSTGPYGYTF.

The genes are TRBV20-1 and TRBJ1-1; D may be TRBD1 (6 bases). Germline CDR1 reads DFQATT; CDR2 reads SNEGSKA (reference sequence). V shed 3 bases and J shed 3 bases, with 23 bases lying between them. This CDR3 spans 17 amino acids. CDR3 coding DNA: TGCAGTGCTAGTAGGGTGGGATACAGGGTTGCGGACACTGAAGCTTTCTTT. Amino acids: CSASRVGYRVADTEAFF.

The gene calls are TRBV4-1 and TRBJ2-7, with 11 bases aligning to TRBD2. The germline V gene encodes CDR1 MGHRA and CDR2 YSYEKL. This CDR3 region has 17 residues. Germline trimming cut 1 base from V and 0 bases from J; bases unmatched to any gene: 5. The chain's CDR3 is CASSQVIAGGFSYEQYF. The CDR3 DNA reads as TGCGCCAGCAGCCAAGTAATAGCGGGGGGGTTCTCCTACGAGCAGTACTTC.

This sequence joins TRBV12-3 or TRBV12-4 and TRBJ1-1, with D possibly TRBD1 on 5 matching bases. Trimming cost V 7 bases and J 6 bases, with 15 bases left between them. This CDR3 spans 13 amino acids. In nucleotides, the CDR3 is TGTGCCAGCACCCCCAACCTGGGGCCTGAAGCTTTCTTT. Protein: CASTPNLGPEAFF.

The rearrangement links TRBV7-3 to TRBJ2-1, with D possibly TRBD2 on 6 matching bases. There are 12 residues in the CDR3. V was pared by 5 bases and J by 4 bases, with 6 bases between. Germline V gene data show CDR1 as SGHTA and CDR2 as FQGTGA. The CDR3 nucleotides read TGTGCCAGCAGCGCGGGATACAATGAGCAGTTCTTC. Encoded protein: CASSAGYNEQFF.

The chain employs TRBV27 and TRBJ1-1; no definite D call. The V and J ends lost 8 bases and 0 bases respectively, with 22 bases between them. CDR3 length: 17 amino acids. CDR1 is MNHEY, CDR2 SMNVEV, per germline (reference sequence). This chain's CDR3 is CASRMARGVLMNTEAFF. Written as DNA, the CDR3 is TGTGCCAGCCGTATGGCCCGGGGAGTCCTAATGAACACTGAAGCTTTCTTT.

The chain has TRBV9 and TRBJ1-1, with 7 bases matching TRBD1. CDR3 size: 14 residues. Germline V CDR1 and CDR2: SGDLS, YYNGEE. Unmatched junction bases numbered 4, after V lost 0 bases and J lost 5 bases. CDR3 sequence reads: CASSVGGGLTEAFF. In DNA form, the CDR3 reads TGTGCCAGCAGCGTAGGAGGGGGCCTGACTGAAGCTTTCTTT.

The rearrangement links TRBV6-5 to TRBJ2-7; no firm D call. The CDR3 contains 11 residues. The germline CDR1 and CDR2 sequences are MNHEY and SVGAGI. The V end was cut by 0 bases, the J end by 7 bases, with 4 bases between. CDR3 sequence (DNA): TGTGCCAGCAGTTACTCGAGGGAGCAGTACTTC. This sequence encodes CASSYSREQYF.

The rearrangement joins TRBV2 to TRBJ1-5; 7 bases agree with TRBD1. CDR1 and CDR2 from the germline V gene are SNHLY and FYNNEI. This CDR3 spans 15 amino acids. The trim removed 8 bases at V and 0 bases at J, leaving 7 bases unmatched. The CDR3 nucleotides are TGTGCCAGCTCTAAGGACAGGATTAGCAATCAGCCCCAGCATTTT. Translation: CASSKDRISNQPQHF. Based on the CDR3 plus reference TRBV2 and TRBJ1-5, the full variable domain is EPEVTQTPSHQVTQMGQEVILRCVPISNHLYFYWYRQILGQKVEFLVSFYNNEISEKSEIFDDQFSVERPDGSNFTLKIRSTKLEDSAMYFCASSKDRISNQPQHFGDGTRLSIL.

The table lists this clone with a few counts. This CDR3 reads CASSLGQKDSPLHF. CDR3 nucleotides: TGTGCCAGCAGTCTTGGACAGAAAGATTCACCCCTCCACTTT. This sequence joins TRBV2 and TRBJ1-6, with D maybe TRBD1 (6 bases). The germline V gene has CDR1 SNHLY and CDR2 FYNNEI. V shed 5 bases and J shed 8 bases, with 13 bases lying between them. The CDR3 runs to 14 residues.

Note on this clone: One end of the junction does not line up with germline, which may come from a read error. The V and J genes are TRBV29-1 and TRBJ1-1, with a weak D call TRBD1 (5 bases). There are 12 residues in the CDR3. CDR1 and CDR2 from the germline V gene are SQVTM and ANQGSEA. The CDR3 reads CSVEDGQGIGLF. DNA of the CDR3: TGCAGCGTTGAAGATGGGCAGGGCATCGGTCTCTTT. Full variable domain (remainder filled in from reference TRBV29-1 and TRBJ1-1): SAVISQKPSRDICQRGTSLTIQCQVDSQVTMMFWYRQQPGQSLTLIATANQGSEATYESGFVIDKFPISRPNLTFSTLTVSNMSPEDSSIYLCSVEDGQGIGLFGQGTRLTVV.

The chain carries TRBV5-1 and TRBJ2-7, with 7 nucleotides matching TRBD1. Germline V lookup: CDR1 SGHRS, CDR2 YFSETQ. The CDR3 totals 13 residues. Trimming cost V 1 base and J 3 bases; bases outside gene matches: 1. The CDR3 loop reads CASSLPGGYEQYF. CDR3 DNA sequence: TGCGCCAGCAGCTTGCCAGGGGGCTACGAGCAGTACTTC. The full variable domain, in which reference TRBV5-1 and TRBJ2-7 provide the parts outside the CDR3, is KAGVTQTPRYLIKTRGQQVTLSCSPISGHRSVSWYQQTPGQGLQFLFEYFSETQRNKGNFPGRFSGRQFSNSRSEMNVSTLELGDSALYLCASSLPGGYEQYFGPGTRLTVT.

This chain connects TRBV6-5 to TRBJ2-7; 7 bases align to TRBD1. The junction had 7 bases not matched to a gene; V was cut back by 0 bases and J by 2 bases. Germline V gives CDR1 MNHEY, CDR2 SVGAGI. The CDR3 extends over 16 amino acids. CDR3 sequence: CASSYSFRDSAYEQYF. CDR3 nucleotide sequence: TGTGCCAGCAGTTACTCGTTCCGGGACAGTGCCTACGAGCAGTACTTC.

The chain has TRBV12-3 or TRBV12-4 and TRBJ1-2; weak D call: TRBD1 (5 bases). Deletions cut 6 bases from V and 7 bases from J, with 9 bases between. This CDR3 is built from 11 residues. The DNA of the CDR3 is TGTGCCAGCAGGGGGGGATCTGGCTACACCTTC. Amino acids: CASRGGSGYTF.

The chain joins TRBV7-2 to TRBJ2-5, with D perhaps TRBD1 (6 bases). Germline V gene data show CDR1 as SGHTA and CDR2 as FQGNSA. The CDR3 runs to 13 residues. Trimming shortened V by 5 bases and J by 2 bases, and 9 bases separated the two germline ends. This CDR3 reads CASSRGQQETQYF. The CDR3 region has the DNA TGTGCCAGCAGCCGAGGACAGCAAGAGACCCAGTACTTC.

This clone was seen only once. The chain employs TRBV6-6 and TRBJ1-2, with 7 bases identical to TRBD1. The ends lost 0 bases at V and 8 bases at J; junction bases unmatched: 6. This CDR3 has 14 residues. CDR1 and CDR2 (germline): MNHNY, SVGAGI (reference sequence). CDR3 coding DNA: TGTGCCAGCAGTTACTCCAGACAGGGAGGAGGCTACACCTTC. Translating it yields CASSYSRQGGGYTF.

This clone showed up just once. This chain links TRBV11-2 with TRBJ1-1; D may be TRBD1 (5 bases). The CDR3 sequence is 14 residues long. Germline-derived CDR1 and CDR2 are SGHAT and FQNNGV. V was trimmed by 3 bases and J by 7 bases, leaving 15 bases between them. CDR3 sequence: CASSFGFNRGEAFF. The CDR3 DNA sequence: TGTGCCAGCAGCTTCGGGTTTAATAGGGGTGAAGCTTTCTTT.

In its sample, this clone was seen a few times. The V gene is TRBV2, the J gene TRBJ1-2; 11 bases agree with TRBD1. Germline CDR1 reads SNHLY; CDR2 reads FYNNEI. This CDR3 is built from 12 residues. V was clipped by 9 bases and J by 7 bases; unmatched bases: 4. This CDR3 reads CARGQGARGYTF. The CDR3 DNA reads TGTGCCAGAGGACAGGGGGCGCGTGGCTACACCTTC.

This clone was recorded only once. This CDR3 reads CASSTPGMSEQYF. The CDR3 DNA is TGTGCCAGTAGTACCCCGGGGATGTCCGAGCAGTACTTC. V usage is TRBV19 and J usage is TRBJ2-7; TRBD2 might be the D (5 bases). V was shortened by 4 bases and J by 6 bases, with 13 bases between the two germline ends. Germline assignment: CDR1 LNHDA and CDR2 SQIVND (reference sequence). The CDR3 is 13 amino acids.

The chain couples TRBV7-2 to TRBJ2-7, with 10 bases lining up with TRBD1. The CDR3 loop spans 15 amino acids. With V trimmed by 5 bases and J by 3 bases, 7 bases remained unmatched. Per the germline V gene, CDR1 is SGHTA and CDR2 is FQGNSA. The CDR3 sequence: CASSPPGQGSYEQYF. The CDR3 DNA sequence: TGTGCCAGCAGCCCGCCGGGACAGGGGAGCTACGAGCAGTACTTC.

The rearrangement joins TRBV10-3 to TRBJ1-2, with 9 bases aligning to TRBD1. Trimming removed 4 bases from V and 3 bases from J; junction bases left unmatched: 6. The CDR3 extends over 15 amino acids. Looked up from germline, CDR1 is ENHRY and CDR2 is SYGVKD. The DNA of the CDR3 is TGTGCCATCAGTGCGCCGGGACAGGGACACTATGGCTACACCTTC. Protein product: CAISAPGQGHYGYTF.

This clone appeared many times. The J gene is TRBJ2-7, the V gene TRBV10-3, with 8 bases fitting TRBD2. CDR3 size: 12 residues. Germline assignment: CDR1 ENHRY and CDR2 SYGVKD. V gave up 10 bases and J gave up 6 bases; unmatched junction bases: 8. The CDR3 coding sequence is TGTGCCAGCGCCGGGACTAGAACCGAGCAGTACTTC. It encodes CASAGTRTEQYF.

This clone has a single count. This sequence joins TRBV10-3 and TRBJ2-7, with TRBD1 identical over 10 bases. CDR3 length: 14 residues. V lost 6 bases, J lost 3 bases, and 5 bases stayed unmatched. The germline V gene has CDR1 ENHRY and CDR2 SYGVKD. The CDR3 sequence is CAIRTGTGDYEQYF. CDR3 DNA: TGTGCCATCAGGACCGGGACAGGGGACTACGAGCAGTACTTC.

This chain joins TRBV27 and TRBJ2-1; 8 bases line up with TRBD1. CDR1 and CDR2 from the germline V gene are MNHEY and SMNVEV (reference sequence). The CDR3 length is 16 residues. The V segment lost 2 bases and the J segment 3 bases; nucleotides outside the gene matches: 6. In nucleotides, the CDR3 is TGTGCCAGCAGTTTAGAGGGACAGGCCATCTACAATGAGCAGTTCTTC. Residues: CASSLEGQAIYNEQFF.

The chain carries TRBV12-2 and TRBJ1-2; the D call in the table, TRBD1, was not verified against the DNA. TRBV12-2 is a listed pseudogene. The CDR3 runs 15 residues. CDR3 nucleotides: TGTGCAAGTCGCTTAGCCCGGGACAGGGCGCCGGGCTACACCTTC. Translating gives CASRLARDRAPGYTF.

The V and J genes are TRBV4-1 and TRBJ2-5; 12 bases are shared with TRBD1. Germline V gene data show CDR1 as MGHRA and CDR2 as YSYEKL. This CDR3 has 16 amino acids. V lost 4 bases and J lost 5; bases outside the gene matches: 8. DNA of the CDR3: TGCGCCAGCAGCCGGCGGGGACAGGGGGCTAGGGAGACCCAGTACTTC. Protein sequence: CASSRRGQGARETQYF.

V is TRBV3-1 (or the pseudogene TRBV3-2) and J is TRBJ2-3; 12 bases match TRBD2. The CDR3 runs 15 residues. V trimming: 4 bases; J trimming: 3 bases; junction bases outside the gene matches: 2. CDR1 is LGHDT, CDR2 YNNKEL, per germline (reference sequence). CDR3 protein: CASSPTSGGTDTQYF. CDR3 in DNA: TGTGCCAGCAGCCCGACTAGCGGGGGTACAGATACGCAGTATTTT.

The rearrangement uses TRBV3-1 (or the pseudogene TRBV3-2) and TRBJ2-1, with D uncertain. Germline V gene data show CDR1 as LGHDT and CDR2 as YNNKEL (reference sequence). CDR3 length: 16 residues. The V and J ends lost 1 base and 7 bases respectively, with 17 bases between them. CDR3 nucleotide sequence: TGTGCCAGCAGCCAAGCTCGTTATGCTACCTCTAATGAGCAGTTCTTC. Amino acids: CASSQARYATSNEQFF.

This chain links TRBV5-1 with TRBJ2-1, with D perhaps matching TRBD1 (5 bases). The CDR3 runs 13 residues. V was pared by 2 bases and J by 7 bases, with 10 bases between. Germline CDR1 SGHRS, CDR2 YFSETQ. CDR3 residues: CASSFSRDNEQFF. The DNA of the CDR3 is TGCGCCAGCAGCTTCAGCAGGGATAATGAGCAGTTCTTC.